These T cell receptor beta chains were read from a single sample in a study of blood T cell repertoires in COVID-19. TCRdb's copy holds only in-frame clones and misses some; the assay was immunoSEQ multiplex PCR. Among 110,000 or so clones listed, 70% to 90% were seen once. Sequenced material: peripheral blood. These receptors all stem from a man between 35 and 55 years old with acute or convalescent COVID-19. CDR3s include the opening cysteine and the closing phenylalanine or tryptophan. The order of the fields is V gene, CDR3 protein.

TRBV2	CASKGDSSSNQPQHF
TRBV7-9	CASSLGFRVSSYGYTF
TRBV19	CASSIDHSGANVLTF
TRBV29-1	CSVEALYRGTTEAFF
TRBV18	CASSPPQGETQYF
TRBV2	CASSEWGGKSNQPQHF
TRBV21-1	CASSKARYEQYF
TRBV5-1	CASSTGTSNEQYF
TRBV14	CASSQGQVGEKLFF
TRBV19	CASSIPLAGFFGGEQFF
TRBV11-2	CASSPAGNQPQHF
TRBV12-3/TRBV12-4	CASRAVRVGYTF
TRBV7-2	CASSSDTSVEKLFF
TRBV30	CASDRTNNSPLHF
TRBV24-1	CATSDGQGAEAFF
TRBV12-2	CASRLGPSVPRTDTQYF
TRBV3-1/TRBV3-2	CASRKQGYTGELFF
TRBV4-3	CASSQDRDNGYNEQFF
TRBV5-4	CASSLQGVHEQYF
TRBV24-1	CATSDRTGYYGYTF
TRBV5-6	CASSLAGIVGGEAFF
TRBV5-1	CASSPGQPRLAVGELFF
TRBV24-1	CATSDPQGREGTDTQYF
TRBV27	CASSLSIAASYEQYF
TRBV12-3/TRBV12-4	CASSRGLETQYF
TRBV2	CAKDSLNTGELFF
TRBV21-1	CASSKTREIKAFF
TRBV2	CASNPDRASTDTQYF
TRBV5-6	CASSLSPTVTGELFF
TRBV9	CASSVWTGGQETQYF
TRBV7-9	CASSLAGRLSGNTIYF
TRBV7-8	CASSSEGTGNTGELFF
TRBV19	CASSISRAGGFSNQPQHF
TRBV7-9	CASGTTGSEAFF
TRBV6-7	CASSYSMSGPTYEQYF
TRBV4-2	CASSQGTGGATDTQYF
TRBV7-6	CASSLTGGETGELFF
TRBV30	CAWTGSMNTGELFF
TRBV3-1/TRBV3-2	CASSQDSRTGNTGELFF
TRBV3-1/TRBV3-2	CASSQTPGKGGVVKNTGELFF
TRBV30	CAWTRTGQNSPLHF
TRBV25-1	CASSTPGNTEAFF
TRBV6-4	CASSALSSSGGADTQYF
TRBV15	CATSRDIGTVSAYEQYF
TRBV4-3	CASSQELYGSYEQYF